The source of this T cell receptor (beta chain) is a study of T cells after posttransplantation cyclophosphamide. The ends were cut back, 0 bases at V and 0 bases at J, with 9 bases in the middle. The CDR3 covers 16 residues. The germline V gene encodes CDR1 MNHEY and CDR2 SVGAGI. Broader study findings: Recipient CMV seropositivity and CMV reactivation strongly tracked TRB clonality.

The sample holds many counts of this clone. Its antigen is unidentified. The table came from immunoSEQ multiplex PCR; TCRdb's copy has only in-frame clones and leaves some out. The specimen has approximately 24,000 clones, none found just once. J is TRBJ2-1 and V is TRBV6-5; D is uncertain. Sequencing was carried out using PBMCs. The clonotype originates from a man in his fifties in good health, CMV-negative, and a related stem cell transplant donor. The CDR3 DNA sequence: TGTGCCAGCAGTTACTCTACCCACATCTCCTACAATGAGCAGTTCTTC. It translates to CASSYSTHISYNEQFF.